A single sample gave rise to the 6 T cell receptor beta chains below, sequenced in a study of blood T cell repertoires in COVID-19. The method was immunoSEQ multiplex PCR; TCRdb's version includes in-frame clones alone and lacks a portion of them. The sample consists of about 70,000 clones, roughly 80% of them appearing once. Sequenced material: peripheral blood. The receptors here all came from a woman aged 80 or over with acute or convalescent COVID-19.

This chain uses TRBV6-5 with TRBJ2-7; no definite D call. The CDR3 loop spans 14 amino acids. The germline V gene has CDR1 MNHEY and CDR2 SVGAGI. The germline V and J ends were trimmed by 0 bases and 3 bases, with 9 bases remaining between them. The CDR3 DNA is TGTGCCAGCAGTTACTCCGGCAGGAACTACGAGCAGTACTTC. Protein sequence: CASSYSGRNYEQYF.

This chain links TRBV2 with TRBJ2-2, with D possibly matching TRBD1 (6 bases). The ends were cut back, 3 bases at V and 1 base at J, with 6 bases in the middle. The V gene's germline CDR1 is SNHLY and CDR2 FYNNEI. This CDR3 has 14 residues. CDR3 region: CASSDRGNTGELFF. CDR3 bases: TGTGCCAGCAGTGACAGGGGGAACACCGGGGAGCTGTTTTTT. The entire variable domain, with the rest obtained from reference TRBV2 and TRBJ2-2, is as follows: EPEVTQTPSHQVTQMGQEVILRCVPISNHLYFYWYRQILGQKVEFLVSFYNNEISEKSEIFDDQFSVERPDGSNFTLKIRSTKLEDSAMYFCASSDRGNTGELFFGEGSRLTVL.

The CDR3 sequence is CASSIFPETGYEQYF. The CDR3 DNA reads as TGTGCCAGTAGTATATTCCCAGAGACGGGCTACGAGCAGTACTTC. The genes are TRBV19 and TRBJ2-7, with unresolved D. Germline lookup yields CDR1 LNHDA and CDR2 SQIVND (reference sequence). V was trimmed by 2 bases and J by 3 bases, leaving 14 bases between them. The CDR3 extends over 15 amino acids.

Regarding this clone: Within the sample, other DNA sequences also encode this same CDR3. The chain joins TRBV12-3 or TRBV12-4 to TRBJ1-2; a weak D match, TRBD1 (6 bases). Trimming shortened V by 5 bases and J by 2 bases, and 9 bases separated the two germline ends. The CDR3 runs 13 residues. Written as DNA, the CDR3 is TGTGCCAGCAGTCTCGGACAGAACTATGGCTACACCTTC. It codes for CASSLGQNYGYTF.

The chain employs TRBV5-1 and TRBJ1-2, with 8 bases identical to TRBD1. The V gene end was trimmed by 4 bases and the J gene end by 8 bases; junction bases not matched to a gene: 13. The CDR3 consists of 15 residues. Germline V gene lookup returns CDR1 SGHRS and CDR2 YFSETQ. The CDR3 region is CASSTDRDRFEGYTF. In DNA form, the CDR3 reads TGCGCCAGCAGCACGGACAGGGATCGGTTCGAGGGCTACACCTTC.

This chain joins TRBV4-2 and TRBJ2-5; no firm D call. The CDR3 runs to 16 residues. Germline V gene lookup returns CDR1 LGHNA and CDR2 YNFKEQ. V lost 2 bases to trimming and J lost 2 bases, with 15 bases between them. Here the CDR3 reads CASSQYAGRLQETQYF. CDR3 coding DNA: TGTGCCAGCAGCCAATACGCTGGGCGCCTACAAGAGACCCAGTACTTC.